The sequence of this T cell receptor beta chain was determined in a study of T cell responses to AZD1222 COVID-19 vaccine. Study-wide points: Unmutated variant regions reportedly attract nearly half of all spike-specific TCRs.

Measured with immunoSEQ multiplex PCR; TCRdb has only the in-frame clones, and not every one. The repertoire holds roughly 130,000 clones, over 75% seen once, with 7.6% in the top ten. This clone was seen just once. Its cognate antigen is unknown. The V end lost 6 bases, the J end lost 4 bases, and 7 bases lay between the germline ends. The germline V gene has CDR1 WSHSY and CDR2 SAAADI. This CDR3 has 11 residues. The sequence was collected from an adult in good health. This sample comprised peripheral blood, obtained on day 0 of AZD1222 vaccination. The rearrangement uses TRBV10-2 and TRBJ2-7; possibly TRBD1 for D (6 bases). The chain's CDR3 is CASRDRYEQYF. The CDR3 nucleotides read TGCGCCAGCAGGGACAGATACGAGCAGTACTTC.